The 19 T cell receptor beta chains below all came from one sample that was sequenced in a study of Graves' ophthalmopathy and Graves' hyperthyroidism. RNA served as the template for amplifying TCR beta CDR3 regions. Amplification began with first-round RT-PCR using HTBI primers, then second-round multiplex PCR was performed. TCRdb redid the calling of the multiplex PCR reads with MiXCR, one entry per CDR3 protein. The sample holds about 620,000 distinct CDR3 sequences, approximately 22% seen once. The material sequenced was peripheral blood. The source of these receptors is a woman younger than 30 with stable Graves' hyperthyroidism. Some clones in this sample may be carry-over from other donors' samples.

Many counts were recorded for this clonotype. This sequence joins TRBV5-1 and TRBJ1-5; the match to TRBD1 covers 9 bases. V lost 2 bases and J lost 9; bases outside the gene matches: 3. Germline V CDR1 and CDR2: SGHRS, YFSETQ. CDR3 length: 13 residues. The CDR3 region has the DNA TGCGCCAGCAGCTTTGGGACAGGGCGGCCCCAGCATTTT. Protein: CASSFGTGRPQHF.

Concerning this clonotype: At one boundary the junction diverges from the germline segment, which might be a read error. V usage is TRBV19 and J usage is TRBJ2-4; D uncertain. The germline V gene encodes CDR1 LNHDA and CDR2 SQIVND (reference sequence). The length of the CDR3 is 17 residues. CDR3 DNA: TGTGCCAGTAGTACGCCCCCTAGACGCTGGGCCAAAAACATTAAGTACTTC. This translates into CASSTPPRRWAKNIKYF.

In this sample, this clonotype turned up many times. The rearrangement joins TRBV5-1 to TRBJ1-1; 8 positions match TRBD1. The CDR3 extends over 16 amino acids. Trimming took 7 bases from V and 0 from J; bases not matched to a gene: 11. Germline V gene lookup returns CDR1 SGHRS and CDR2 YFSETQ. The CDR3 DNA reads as TGCGCCAGCCATTTGGACAGGGCAGAATTGAACACTGAAGCTTTCTTT. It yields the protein CASHLDRAELNTEAFF.

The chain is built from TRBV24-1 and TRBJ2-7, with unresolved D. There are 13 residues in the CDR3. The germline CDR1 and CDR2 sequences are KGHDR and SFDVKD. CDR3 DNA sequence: TGTGCCACCAGTGATTTAGGCTCCTACGAGCAGTGCGTC. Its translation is CATSDLGSYEQCV.

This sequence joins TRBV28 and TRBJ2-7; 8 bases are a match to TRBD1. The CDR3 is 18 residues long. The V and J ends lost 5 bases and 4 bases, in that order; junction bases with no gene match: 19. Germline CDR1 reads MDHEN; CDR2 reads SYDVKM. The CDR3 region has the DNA TGTGCCAGCAGTCCGCTTAATTCGGGACAGGCGCCGGGATACGAGCAGTACTTC. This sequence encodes CASSPLNSGQAPGYEQYF.

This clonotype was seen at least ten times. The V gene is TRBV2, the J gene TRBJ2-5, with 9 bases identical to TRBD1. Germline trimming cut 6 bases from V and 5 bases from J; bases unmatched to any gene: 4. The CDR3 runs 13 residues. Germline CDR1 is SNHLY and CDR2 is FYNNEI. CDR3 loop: CASRTGGAETQYF. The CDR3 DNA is TGTGCCAGCAGAACAGGGGGCGCGGAGACCCAGTACTTC.

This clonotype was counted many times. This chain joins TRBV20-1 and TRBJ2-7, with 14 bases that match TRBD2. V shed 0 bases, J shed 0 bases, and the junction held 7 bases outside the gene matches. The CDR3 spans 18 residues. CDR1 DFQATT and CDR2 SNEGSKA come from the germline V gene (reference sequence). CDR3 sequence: CSARDIGTSGSHSYEQYF. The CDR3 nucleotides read TGCAGTGCTAGAGATATCGGGACTAGCGGGAGCCACTCCTACGAGCAGTACTTC.

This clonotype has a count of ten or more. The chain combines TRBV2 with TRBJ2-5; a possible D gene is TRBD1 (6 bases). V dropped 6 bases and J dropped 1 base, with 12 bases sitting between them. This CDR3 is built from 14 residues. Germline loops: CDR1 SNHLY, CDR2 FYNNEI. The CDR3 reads CASRVTGSQETQYF. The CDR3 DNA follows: TGTGCCAGCAGAGTTACAGGGTCCCAAGAGACCCAGTACTTC.

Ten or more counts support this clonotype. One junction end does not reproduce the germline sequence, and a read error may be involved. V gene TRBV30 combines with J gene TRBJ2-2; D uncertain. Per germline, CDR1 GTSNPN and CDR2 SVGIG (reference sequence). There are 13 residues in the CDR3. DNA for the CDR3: TGTGCCTGGGGTGTTGTCAGGACCGGGGAGCTGTTTTTT. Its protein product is CAWGVVRTGELFF.

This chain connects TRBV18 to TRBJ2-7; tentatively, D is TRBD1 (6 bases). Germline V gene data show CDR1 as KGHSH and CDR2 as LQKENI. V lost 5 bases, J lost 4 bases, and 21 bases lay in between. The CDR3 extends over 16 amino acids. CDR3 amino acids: CASSAGQHLLGYEQYF. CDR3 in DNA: TGTGCCAGCTCAGCCGGACAGCACCTCCTCGGATACGAGCAGTACTTC.

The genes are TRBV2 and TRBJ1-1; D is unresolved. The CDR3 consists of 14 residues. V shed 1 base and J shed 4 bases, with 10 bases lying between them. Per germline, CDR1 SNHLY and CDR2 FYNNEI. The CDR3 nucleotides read TGTGCCAGCAGTGAAGATAGGAGTACCACTGAAGCTTTCTTT. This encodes CASSEDRSTTEAFF.

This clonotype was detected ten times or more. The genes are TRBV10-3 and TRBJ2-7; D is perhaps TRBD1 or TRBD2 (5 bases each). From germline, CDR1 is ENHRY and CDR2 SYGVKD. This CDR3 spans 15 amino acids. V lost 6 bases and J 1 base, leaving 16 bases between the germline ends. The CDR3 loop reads CAIRSARESSYEQYF. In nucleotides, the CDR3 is TGTGCCATCAGGAGTGCCAGGGAGTCTTCCTACGAGCAGTACTTC.

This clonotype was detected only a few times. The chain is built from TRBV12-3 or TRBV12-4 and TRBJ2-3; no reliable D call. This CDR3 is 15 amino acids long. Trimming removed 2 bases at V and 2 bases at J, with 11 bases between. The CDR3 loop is CASSLIRRDTDTQYF. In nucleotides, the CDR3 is TGTGCCAGCAGTTTAATCAGAAGGGACACAGATACGCAGTATTTT.

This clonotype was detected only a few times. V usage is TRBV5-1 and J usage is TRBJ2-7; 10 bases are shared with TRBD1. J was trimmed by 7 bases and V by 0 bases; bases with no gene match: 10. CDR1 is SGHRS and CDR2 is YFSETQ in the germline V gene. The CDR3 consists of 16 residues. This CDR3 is CASSLEPGQGWREQYF. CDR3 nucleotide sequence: TGCGCCAGCAGCTTGGAGCCGGGACAGGGGTGGAGGGAGCAGTACTTC.

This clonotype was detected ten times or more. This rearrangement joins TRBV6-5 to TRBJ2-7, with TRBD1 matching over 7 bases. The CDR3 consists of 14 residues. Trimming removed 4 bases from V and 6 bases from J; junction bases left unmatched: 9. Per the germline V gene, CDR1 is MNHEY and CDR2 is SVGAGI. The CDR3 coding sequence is TGTGCCAGCAGTTCCAGACAGGGTGGGTCCGAGCAGTACTTC. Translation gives CASSSRQGGSEQYF.

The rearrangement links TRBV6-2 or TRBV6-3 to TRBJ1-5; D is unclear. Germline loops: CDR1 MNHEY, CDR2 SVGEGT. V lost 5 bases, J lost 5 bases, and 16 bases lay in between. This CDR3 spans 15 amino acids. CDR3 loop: CASSPRLGHHQPQHF. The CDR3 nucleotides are TGTGCCAGCAGTCCCCGACTGGGCCATCATCAGCCCCAGCATTTT.

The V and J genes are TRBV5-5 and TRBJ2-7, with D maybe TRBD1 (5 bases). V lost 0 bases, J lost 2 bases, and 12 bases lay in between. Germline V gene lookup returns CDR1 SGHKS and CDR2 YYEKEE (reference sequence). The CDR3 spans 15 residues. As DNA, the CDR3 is TGTGCCAGCAGCTTGGCGCCAGGGAAGGCCTACGAGCAGTACTTC. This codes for CASSLAPGKAYEQYF.

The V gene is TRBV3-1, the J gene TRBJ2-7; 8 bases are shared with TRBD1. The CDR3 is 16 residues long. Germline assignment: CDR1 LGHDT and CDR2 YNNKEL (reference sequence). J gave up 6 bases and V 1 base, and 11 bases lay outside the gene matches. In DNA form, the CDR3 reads TGTGCCAGCAGCCAAGGAATGGGACAGGACTCGCCCGAGCAGTACTTC. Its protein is CASSQGMGQDSPEQYF.

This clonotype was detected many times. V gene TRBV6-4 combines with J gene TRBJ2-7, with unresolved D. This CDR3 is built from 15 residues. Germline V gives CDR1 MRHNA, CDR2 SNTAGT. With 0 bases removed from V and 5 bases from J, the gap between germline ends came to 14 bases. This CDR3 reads CASSDSNPGQHEQYF. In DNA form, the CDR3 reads TGTGCCAGCAGTGACTCGAACCCCGGGCAGCACGAGCAGTACTTC.